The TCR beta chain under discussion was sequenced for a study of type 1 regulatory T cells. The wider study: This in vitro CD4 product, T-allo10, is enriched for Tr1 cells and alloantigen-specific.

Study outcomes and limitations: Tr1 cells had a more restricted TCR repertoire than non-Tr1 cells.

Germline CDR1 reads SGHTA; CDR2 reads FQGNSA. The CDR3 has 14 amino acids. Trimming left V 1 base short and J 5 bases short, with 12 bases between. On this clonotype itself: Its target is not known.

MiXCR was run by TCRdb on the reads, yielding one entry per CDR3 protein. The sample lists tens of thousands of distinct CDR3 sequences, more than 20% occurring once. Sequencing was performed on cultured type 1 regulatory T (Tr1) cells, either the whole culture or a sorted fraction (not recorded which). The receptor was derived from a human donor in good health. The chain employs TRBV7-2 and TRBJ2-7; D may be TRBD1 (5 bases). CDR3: CTSSLVQGLNEQYF. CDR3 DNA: TGTACCAGCAGCTTAGTGCAGGGTCTGAACGAGCAGTACTTC.